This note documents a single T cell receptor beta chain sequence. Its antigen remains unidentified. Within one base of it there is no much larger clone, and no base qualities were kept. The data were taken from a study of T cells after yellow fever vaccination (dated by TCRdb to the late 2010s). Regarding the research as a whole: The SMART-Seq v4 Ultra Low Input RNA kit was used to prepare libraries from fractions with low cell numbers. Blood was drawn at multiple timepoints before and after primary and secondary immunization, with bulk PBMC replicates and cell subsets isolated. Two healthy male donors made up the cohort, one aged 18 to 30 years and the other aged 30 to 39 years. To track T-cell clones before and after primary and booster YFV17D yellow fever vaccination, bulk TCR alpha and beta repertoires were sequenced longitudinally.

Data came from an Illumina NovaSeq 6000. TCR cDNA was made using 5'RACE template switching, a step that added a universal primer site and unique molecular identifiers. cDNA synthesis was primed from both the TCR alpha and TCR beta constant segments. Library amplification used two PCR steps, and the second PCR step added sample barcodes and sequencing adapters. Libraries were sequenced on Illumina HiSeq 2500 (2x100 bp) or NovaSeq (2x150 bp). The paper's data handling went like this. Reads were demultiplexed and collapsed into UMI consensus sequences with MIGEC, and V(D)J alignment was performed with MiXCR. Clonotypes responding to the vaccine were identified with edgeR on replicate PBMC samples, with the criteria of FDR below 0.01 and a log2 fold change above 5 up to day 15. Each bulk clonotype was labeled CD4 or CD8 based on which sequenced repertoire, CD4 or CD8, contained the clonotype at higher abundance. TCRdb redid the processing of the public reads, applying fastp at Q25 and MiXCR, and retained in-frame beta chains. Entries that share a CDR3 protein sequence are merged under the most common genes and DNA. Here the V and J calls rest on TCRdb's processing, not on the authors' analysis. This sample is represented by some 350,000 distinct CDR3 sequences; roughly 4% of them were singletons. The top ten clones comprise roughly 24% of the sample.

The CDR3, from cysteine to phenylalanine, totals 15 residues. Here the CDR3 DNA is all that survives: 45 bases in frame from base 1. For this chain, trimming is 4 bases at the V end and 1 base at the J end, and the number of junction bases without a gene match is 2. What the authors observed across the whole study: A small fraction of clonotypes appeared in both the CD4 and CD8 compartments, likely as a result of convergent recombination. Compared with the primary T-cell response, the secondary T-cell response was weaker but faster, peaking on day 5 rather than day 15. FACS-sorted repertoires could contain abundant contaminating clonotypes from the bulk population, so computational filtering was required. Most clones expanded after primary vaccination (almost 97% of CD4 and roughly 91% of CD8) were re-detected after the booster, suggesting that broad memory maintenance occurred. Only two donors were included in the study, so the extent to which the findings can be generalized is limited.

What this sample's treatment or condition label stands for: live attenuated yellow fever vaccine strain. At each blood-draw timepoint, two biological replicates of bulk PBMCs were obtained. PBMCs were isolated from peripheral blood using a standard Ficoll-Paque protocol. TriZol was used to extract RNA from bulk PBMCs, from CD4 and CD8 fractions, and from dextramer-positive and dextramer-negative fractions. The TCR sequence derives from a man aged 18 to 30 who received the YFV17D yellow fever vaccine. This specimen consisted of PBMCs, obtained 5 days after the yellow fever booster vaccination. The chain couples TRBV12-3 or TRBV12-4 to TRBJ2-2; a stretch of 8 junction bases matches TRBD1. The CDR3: CASSSDRVNTGELFF. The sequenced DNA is TGTGCCAGCAGTTCGGACAGGGTGAACACCGGGGAGCTGTTTTTT.